A selection of T cell receptor beta chains follows, all from one sample in a study of cytomegalovirus exposure and HLA in healthy donors. Method: immunoSEQ multiplex PCR; TCRdb's copy keeps in-frame clones and lacks some. This table lists some 70,000 clones. The sample comprised PBMCs. The receptors were gathered from a boy aged 5-17 years in good health and CMV-seronegative. The CDR3 runs from the conserved cysteine through the conserved F or W. D genes are given only for firm matches.

d_call,j_call,v_call,cdr3_nt,cdr3_aa
.,TRBJ2-1,TRBV6-6,TGTGCCAGCAGTTACTTCTCAGGGGTCTACAATGAGCAGTTCTTC,CASSYFSGVYNEQFF
.,TRBJ2-7,TRBV11-2,TGTGCCAGCAGCTTAGTCGGCGGGGGCCCCTACGAGCAGTACTTC,CASSLVGGGPYEQYF
.,TRBJ2-7,TRBV5-1,TGCGCCAGCAGCTTTTTTTACGCGGGGTCTGCCTACGAGCAGTACTTC,CASSFFYAGSAYEQYF
TRBD1,TRBJ2-3,TRBV29-1,TGCAGCGTACGGACAGGGAGTGACACAGATACGCAGTATTTT,CSVRTGSDTDTQYF
.,TRBJ2-1,TRBV4-1,TGCGCCAGCAGCCAGGGACATAACTACAATGAGCAGTTCTTC,CASSQGHNYNEQFF
.,TRBJ2-7,TRBV7-9,TGTGCCAGCAGCTCAGGTGGAATTCAGGCCTACGAGCAGTACTTC,CASSSGGIQAYEQYF
TRBD2,TRBJ2-1,TRBV4-1,TGCGCCAGCAGCCGAAATCACCCTAGCGGGGGAAGTACCTACAATGAGCAGTTCTTC,CASSRNHPSGGSTYNEQFF
TRBD2,TRBJ2-1,TRBV6-5,TGTGCCAGCAGTTCTCTAGCGGGGGGATACAATGAGCAGTTCTTC,CASSSLAGGYNEQFF
TRBD2,TRBJ2-5,TRBV30,TGTGCCTGGACTCGACCCTACGTCGGGGGGAACCAAGAGACCCAGTACTTC,CAWTRPYVGGNQETQYF
.,TRBJ1-2,TRBV5-1,TGCGCCAGCAGCTTGGGGTCCGCGACAGTCTATGGCTACACCTTC,CASSLGSATVYGYTF
TRBD1,TRBJ2-5,TRBV9,TGTGCCAGCAGCGCAGGGGGACAGAACTACCAAGAGACCCAGTACTTC,CASSAGGQNYQETQYF
.,TRBJ1-1,TRBV7-2,TGTGCCAGCAGATCATCGGGGTACACTGAAGCTTTCTTT,CASRSSGYTEAFF
TRBD2,TRBJ2-3,TRBV5-1,TGCGCCAGCAGCCCCCGGGCTAGCGGGGATGTGGATACGCAGTATTTT,CASSPRASGDVDTQYF
TRBD1,TRBJ1-2,TRBV19,TGTGCCAGTAGTATCGACAGGGCCAACGCGGCGGGCTACACCTTC,CASSIDRANAAGYTF
TRBD1,TRBJ1-5,TRBV25-1,TGTGCCAGCAGTGAGACAGGGGTAGGCAATCAGCCCCAGCATTTT,CASSETGVGNQPQHF
.,TRBJ1-3,TRBV2,TGTGCCAGCAGTGATTCGGGGGTCCCTGGAAACACCATATATTTT,CASSDSGVPGNTIYF
TRBD1,TRBJ1-5,TRBV6-1,TGTGCCAGCAGTGGGGTGGGGACAGGGGGTCAGCCCCAGCATTTT,CASSGVGTGGQPQHF
TRBD1,TRBJ2-7,TRBV5-1,TGCGCCAGCAGCTCGGGACAGGCCTTGCTCTACGAGCAGTACTTC,CASSSGQALLYEQYF
TRBD1,TRBJ1-2,TRBV5-4,TGTGCCAGCAGCCACCCACAGGGGTTTGGCTACACCTTC,CASSHPQGFGYTF
.,TRBJ2-3,TRBV5-1,TGCGCCAGCAGCTTGGGGACGGGCGGGGGCACAGATACGCAGTATTTT,CASSLGTGGGTDTQYF